This TCR beta chain is drawn from a study of T cell repertoires in cytomegalovirus infection (dated by TCRdb to the late 2010s). Notes on the research overall: Peptide stimulations targeted recently identified HLA-C-restricted CMV epitopes, whose presentation resists viral immunomodulation, together with well-studied HLA-B-restricted epitopes. The HLA type of each donor mattered for the analysis, because public TCR beta signatures pointed to carriage of CMV infection along with the matching HLA type. Overall study results and their limits: In the ex vivo response, HLA-C-restricted CMV-specific TCR beta clonotypes were dominant, and in two of eight donors the single most frequent clonotype came from this HLA-C-restricted group. In both this cohort and an independent approximately 400-donor cohort, the cumulative frequency of public TCR beta family members distinguished carriers of CMV infection plus the relevant HLA type.

With regard to this clonotype: The antigen it recognizes is unknown. No base qualities exist here, and no much larger clone lies one base off it.

Its CDR3 holds 14 amino acids, cysteine through phenylalanine. The DNA shown is the 42-base CDR3, in frame from base 1. At the junction V is shortened by 2 bases and J by 1 base, with 7 bases in between. In the germline V gene, CDR1 corresponds to MNHEY and CDR2 to SVGEGT. In light of the paper, this sample's treatment or condition label describes: in vitro stimulation with specific CMV peptide epitopes to enrich CMV-specific T cells. Sequencing instrument: Illumina HiSeq 1500. The raw public data were reprocessed by TCRdb itself: fastp quality trimming at Q25, MiXCR clonotype calling, in-frame beta chains only. Here each entry gathers all rows of one CDR3 protein and keeps the most common genes and DNA. For this sample there are approximately 770,000 distinct CDR3 sequences; 25% to 35% appear just once. Around 13% of the sample is taken by the ten largest.

This TCR was recovered from a human donor in good health (CMV status not recorded). Some clones in this sample may be carry-over from other donors' samples. Sequences were derived from cultured CD8+ T cells from PBMCs, sampled from culture after CMV antigen stimulation. This chain joins TRBV6-2 or TRBV6-3 to TRBJ2-3; TRBD1 is a possible D gene, resting on 5 matching bases. For the CDR3, the sequence is CASSYQGRTDTQYF. The nucleotides read TGTGCCAGCAGTTACCAGGGCCGCACAGATACGCAGTATTTT.